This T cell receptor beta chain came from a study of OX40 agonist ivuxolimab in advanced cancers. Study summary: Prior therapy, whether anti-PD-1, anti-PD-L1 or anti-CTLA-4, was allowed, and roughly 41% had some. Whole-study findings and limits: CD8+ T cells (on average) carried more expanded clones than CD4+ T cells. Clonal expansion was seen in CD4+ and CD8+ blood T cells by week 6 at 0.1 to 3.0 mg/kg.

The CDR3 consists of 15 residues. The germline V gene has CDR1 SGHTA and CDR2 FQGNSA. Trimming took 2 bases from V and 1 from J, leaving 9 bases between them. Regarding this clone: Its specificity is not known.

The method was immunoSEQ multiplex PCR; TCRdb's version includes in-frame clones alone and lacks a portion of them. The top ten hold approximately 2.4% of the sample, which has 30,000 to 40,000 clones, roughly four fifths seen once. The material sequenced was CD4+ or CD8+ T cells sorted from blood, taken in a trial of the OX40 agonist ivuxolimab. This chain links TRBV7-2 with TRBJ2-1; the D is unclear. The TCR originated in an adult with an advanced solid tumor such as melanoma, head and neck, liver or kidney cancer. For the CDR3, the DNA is TGTGCCAGCAGCTTACCCGGCGAGTCCTACAATGAGCAGTTCTTC. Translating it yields CASSLPGESYNEQFF.